A single TCR beta chain is shown here with its context. The antigen remains unidentified. Described treatment: roughly 10-day PBMC culture with coronavirus spike peptide pools or control peptides (ViraFEST assay). This sample is part of a study of vaccination and CD4 T cells after COVID-19. CDR1 and CDR2 (germline): SNHLY, FYNNEI. Trimming took 1 base from V and 6 from J, leaving 4 bases between them. The CDR3 extends over 12 amino acids. Oncomine TCR Beta short-read sequencing was applied to DNA from cultured CD4+ T cells. TCRdb re-called the PCR reads with MiXCR, one entry per CDR3 protein. The data contain about 17,000 distinct CDR3 sequences, 25% to 30% of them seen just once; the ten biggest clones take up about 15%. Study-level points and caveats: Post-infection sampling omitted early timepoints and covered relatively few convalescent patients.

The chain has TRBV2 and TRBJ1-3; D uncertain. This receptor was taken from a human donor with COVID-19. The material sequenced was cultured CD4+ T cells from blood. CDR3 nucleotide sequence: TGTGCCAGCAGTGAAGAGGTAAACACCATATATTTT. This encodes CASSEEVNTIYF.